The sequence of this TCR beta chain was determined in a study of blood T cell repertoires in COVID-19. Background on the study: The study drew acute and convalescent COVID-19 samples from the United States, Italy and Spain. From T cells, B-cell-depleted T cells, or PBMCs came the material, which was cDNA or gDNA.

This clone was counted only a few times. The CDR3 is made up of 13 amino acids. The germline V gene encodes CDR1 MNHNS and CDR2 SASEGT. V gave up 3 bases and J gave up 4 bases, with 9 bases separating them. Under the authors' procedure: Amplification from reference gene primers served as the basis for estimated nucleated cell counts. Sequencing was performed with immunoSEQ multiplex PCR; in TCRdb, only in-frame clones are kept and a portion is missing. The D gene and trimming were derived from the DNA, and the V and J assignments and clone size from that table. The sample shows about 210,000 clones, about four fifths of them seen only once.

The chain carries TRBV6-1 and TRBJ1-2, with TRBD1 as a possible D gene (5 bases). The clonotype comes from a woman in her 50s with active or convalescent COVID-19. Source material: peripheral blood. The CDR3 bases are TGTGCCAGCAGTGATGACAGTCTCTATGGCTACACCTTC. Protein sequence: CASSDDSLYGYTF.